The clone carrying this T cell receptor (beta chain) was counted many times. Antigen: not known. Between the trimmed V and J ends, which lost 2 bases and 4 bases, there was a span of 5 bases. This CDR3 is built from 12 residues. CDR1 is SGHAT and CDR2 is FQNNGV in the germline V gene. Indicated time point: newly diagnosed GD, antithyroid drugs for less than 3 months. Preparation of the TCR library used RNA extracted from PBMCs. Researchers made TCR beta libraries by using iRepertoire HTBI primers and running Arm-PCR on CDR3 regions. TCRdb reprocessed the multiplex PCR reads via MiXCR and lists one record per CDR3 protein. The sample consists of roughly 610,000 distinct CDR3 sequences, 16% of them appearing once. The data were obtained in a study of regulatory T cells in long-lasting Graves disease. Findings and caveats of the study: Persistent disease samples used TRBV28, TRBJ1-2 and TRBJ2-5 preferentially.

These same data were also listed under a study on T cells in Graves' hyperthyroidism and ophthalmopathy.

The rearrangement joins TRBV11-2 to TRBJ1-1; possibly TRBD1 for D (5 bases). The receptor was derived from a woman in her 30s with Graves disease. The sequences come from peripheral blood mononuclear cells (PBMCs), collected at new diagnosis, from a patient treated with antithyroid drugs. Here the CDR3 DNA reads TGTGCCAGCAGCTTACAGGGCACTGAAGCTTTCTTT. It encodes CASSLQGTEAFF.